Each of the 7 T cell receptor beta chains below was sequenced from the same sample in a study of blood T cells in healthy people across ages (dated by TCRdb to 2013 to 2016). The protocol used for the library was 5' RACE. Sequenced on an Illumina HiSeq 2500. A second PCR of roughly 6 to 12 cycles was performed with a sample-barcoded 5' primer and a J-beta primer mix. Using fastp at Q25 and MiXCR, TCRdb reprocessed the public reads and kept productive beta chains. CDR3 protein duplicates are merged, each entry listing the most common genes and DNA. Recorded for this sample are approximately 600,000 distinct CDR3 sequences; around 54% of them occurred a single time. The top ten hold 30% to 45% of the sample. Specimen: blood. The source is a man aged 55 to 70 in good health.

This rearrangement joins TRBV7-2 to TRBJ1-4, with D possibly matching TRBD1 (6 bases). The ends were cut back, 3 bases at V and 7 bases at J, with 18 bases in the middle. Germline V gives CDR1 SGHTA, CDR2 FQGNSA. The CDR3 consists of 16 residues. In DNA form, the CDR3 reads TGTGCCAGCAGCTTTGGGGGCCAAAGGAGGGGTGAAAAACTGTTTTTT. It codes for CASSFGGQRRGEKLFF.

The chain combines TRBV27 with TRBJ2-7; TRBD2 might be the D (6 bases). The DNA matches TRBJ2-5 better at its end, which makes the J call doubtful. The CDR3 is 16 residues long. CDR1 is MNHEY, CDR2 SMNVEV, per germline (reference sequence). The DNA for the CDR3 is TGTGCCAGCAGTTTGTTCGTCGGAGGGACGGGGGAGACCCAGTACTTC. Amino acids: CASSLFVGGTGETQYF.

As DNA, the CDR3 is TGCAGCGTTCAAAGGGGTAATGAAAAACTGTTTTTT. Its translation is CSVQRGNEKLFF. The rearrangement uses TRBV29-1 and TRBJ1-4; TRBD1 might be the D (5 bases). CDR1 and CDR2 from the germline V gene are SQVTM and ANQGSEA. The CDR3 extends over 12 amino acids. V was clipped by 5 bases and J by 4 bases, with 8 bases between them.

The CDR3 nucleotides are TGCAGTGCTAGATTTCTAGCGGGTGGGTCCGTAGTGGGAGAGACCCAGTACTTC. As protein: CSARFLAGGSVVGETQYF. The chain recombines TRBV20-1 with TRBJ2-5, with 8 bases that match TRBD2. The CDR3 extends over 18 amino acids. CDR1 DFQATT and CDR2 SNEGSKA come from the germline V gene (reference sequence). V trimming: 2 bases; J trimming: 4 bases; junction bases outside the gene matches: 18.

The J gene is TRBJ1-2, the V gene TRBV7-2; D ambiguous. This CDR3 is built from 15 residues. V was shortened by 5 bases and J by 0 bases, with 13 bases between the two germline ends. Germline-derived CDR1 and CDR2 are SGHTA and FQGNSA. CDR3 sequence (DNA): TGTGCCAGCAGCCCTCACAAACCCGCTAACTATGGCTACACCTTC. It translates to CASSPHKPANYGYTF.

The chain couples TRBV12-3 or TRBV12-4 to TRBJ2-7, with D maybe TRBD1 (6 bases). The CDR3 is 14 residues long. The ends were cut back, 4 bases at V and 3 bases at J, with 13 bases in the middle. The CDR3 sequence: CASSWDTDGYEQYF. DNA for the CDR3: TGTGCCAGCAGTTGGGACACGGACGGCTACGAGCAGTACTTC.

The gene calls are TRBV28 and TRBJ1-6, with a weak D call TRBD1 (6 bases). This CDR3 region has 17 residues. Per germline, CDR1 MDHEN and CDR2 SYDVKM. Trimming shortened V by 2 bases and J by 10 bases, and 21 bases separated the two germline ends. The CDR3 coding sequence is TGTGCCAGCAGTTTAAACGACTTGGGGGGGCAAGGGTCACCCCTCCACTTT. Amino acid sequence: CASSLNDLGGQGSPLHF.